This T cell receptor (beta chain) is drawn from a study of regulatory T cells in long-lasting Graves disease. With 1 base removed from V and 4 bases from J, the gap between germline ends came to 11 bases. This CDR3 has 14 amino acids. Germline-derived CDR1 and CDR2 are SGHRS and YFSETQ. Investigators prepared the TCR beta libraries by applying iRepertoire HTBI primers and Arm-PCR of CDR3 regions. In the authors' workflow: Samples jointly harbored about 65 TRBV and 15 or so TRBJ segments. TCRdb reprocessed the multiplex PCR reads with MiXCR, giving one entry per CDR3 protein. For this entry, the V and J calls and clone size follow TCRdb and not the study's own pipeline. The sample has some 250,000 distinct CDR3 sequences; 15% to 20% are singletons. Many counts were recorded for this clonotype. Antigen: not known. Regarding time point: newly diagnosed GD, antithyroid drugs for less than 3 months. Generation of the TCR library employed RNA extracted from PBMCs. The patients were drawn from one endocrinology department in Xi'an, China.

Notes on the study in general: Fewer public clonotypes were shared by new patients (under 1,000) than by persistent patients (approximately 2,700). There was favoring of TRBV28, TRBJ1-2 and TRBJ2-5 in persistent disease.

This sample also belongs to another study, concerning T cells in Graves' hyperthyroidism and ophthalmopathy.

This specimen consisted of peripheral blood mononuclear cells (PBMCs), obtained at new diagnosis, from a patient treated with antithyroid drugs. The J gene is TRBJ1-2, the V gene TRBV5-1; D may be TRBD1 (5 bases). The receptor's source is a woman younger than 45 with Graves disease. The CDR3 loop is CASSLYGALYGYTF. In DNA, the CDR3 is TGCGCCAGCAGCTTGTATGGGGCCCTCTATGGCTACACCTTC.